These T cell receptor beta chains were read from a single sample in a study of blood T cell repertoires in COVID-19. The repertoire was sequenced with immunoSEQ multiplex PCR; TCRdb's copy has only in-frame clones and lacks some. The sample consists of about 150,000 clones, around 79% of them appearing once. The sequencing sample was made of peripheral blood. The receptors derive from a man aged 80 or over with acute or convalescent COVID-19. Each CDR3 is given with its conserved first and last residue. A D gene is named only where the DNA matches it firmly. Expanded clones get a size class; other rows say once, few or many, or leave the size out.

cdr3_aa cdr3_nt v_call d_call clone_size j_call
CASSSRRGGDEQFF TGTGCCAGCAGCTCACGGCGGGGGGGTGATGAGCAGTTCTTC TRBV11-3 TRBD2 few TRBJ2-1
CASSQDIQGVGYTF TGTGCCAGCAGCCAAGATATACAGGGGGTTGGCTACACCTTC TRBV3-1/TRBV3-2 TRBD1 once TRBJ1-2
CASSSGGSTRDTQYF TGTGCCAGCAGCTCAGGCGGATCCACTAGAGATACGCAGTATTTT TRBV3-1/TRBV3-2 - - TRBJ2-3
CASRQSNSPLHF TGTGCCAGTCGACAGAGTAATTCACCCCTCCACTTT TRBV6-5 - few TRBJ1-6
CASSERGGAADTQYF TGTGCCAGCAGCGAACGCGGGGGGGCCGCAGATACGCAGTATTTT TRBV5-4 TRBD2 few TRBJ2-3
CAISLGTQSSYNEQFF TGTGCCATCAGCCTCGGGACTCAGAGCTCCTACAATGAGCAGTTCTTC TRBV10-3 - - TRBJ2-1
CASERQGNTGELFF TGTGCCAGCGAGAGGCAGGGGAACACCGGGGAGCTGTTTTTT TRBV19 - few TRBJ2-2
CASSLSIQNMNTEAFF TGTGCCAGCAGTTTATCGATCCAGAACATGAACACTGAAGCTTTCTTT TRBV27 - few TRBJ1-1
CASSFQLAPNEKLFF TGTGCCAGCAGCTTCCAGCTAGCTCCTAATGAAAAACTGTTTTTT TRBV7-2 - - TRBJ1-4
CSVEGAGGEQYF TGCAGCGTTGAAGGCGCAGGGGGCGAGCAGTACTTC TRBV29-1 TRBD1 - TRBJ2-7
CASSQDRGPYEQYF TGTGCCAGCAGCCAGGACAGGGGGCCCTACGAGCAGTACTTC TRBV11-1 TRBD1 - TRBJ2-7
CASSSPRSEGANVLTF TGTGCCAGCAGCTCCCCTAGGAGCGAGGGGGCCAACGTCCTGACTTTC TRBV7-3 - - TRBJ2-6
CASSVGITGSTDTQYF TGTGCCAGCAGCGTAGGGATAACAGGAAGCACAGATACGCAGTATTTT TRBV9 - - TRBJ2-3
CASSVGEYQETQYF TGTGCCAGCAGCGTAGGAGAGTACCAAGAGACCCAGTACTTC TRBV9 - - TRBJ2-5
CASSQEWARGTGGLGSNQPQHF TGCGCCAGCAGCCAAGAATGGGCCCGCGGGACAGGGGGCTTGGGTAGCAATCAGCCCCAGCATTTT TRBV4-1 TRBD1 - TRBJ1-5
CASSEITGQGVSYGYTF TGTGCCAGCAGTGAAATAACTGGGCAGGGGGTAAGCTATGGCTACACCTTC TRBV25-1 TRBD1 few TRBJ1-2
CASSARGGRTGELFF TGTGCCAGCAGCGCCCGGGGGGGCCGGACCGGGGAGCTGTTTTTT TRBV11-3 TRBD2 - TRBJ2-2
CASSHNYEERGGLTTQYF TGTGCCAGCAGCCACAATTACGAAGAGCGGGGGGGCCTTACTACGCAGTATTTT TRBV7-2 TRBD2 - TRBJ2-3
CASSRTGVGYGYTF TGTGCCAGCAGTCGCACAGGGGTAGGCTATGGCTACACCTTC TRBV6-5 TRBD1 few TRBJ1-2
CASSLLGGAGELFF TGTGCCAGCAGTTTATTAGGGGGAGCCGGGGAGCTGTTTTTT TRBV27 - many TRBJ2-2
CASSPLLAGGTDTQYF TGTGCCAGCAGTCCCCTACTAGCGGGGGGGACAGATACGCAGTATTTT TRBV7-3 TRBD2 once TRBJ2-3
CASSQNTEAFF TGTGCCAGCAGCCAGAACACTGAAGCTTTCTTT TRBV13 - - TRBJ1-1
CASSPKAGGILDTQYF TGTGCCAGCAGCCCAAAAGCAGGGGGCATTCTAGATACGCAGTATTTT TRBV5-8 TRBD1 - TRBJ2-3
CSASHSLLSYNEQFF TGCAGTGCTAGTCACAGCTTACTCTCCTACAATGAGCAGTTCTTC TRBV20-1 - - TRBJ2-1
CASSNPQGAGGELFF TGTGCCAGCAGTAATCCACAGGGGGCCGGCGGGGAGCTGTTTTTT TRBV6-6 TRBD1 - TRBJ2-2
CASSLYPGGETEAFF TGTGCCAGCAGCTTGTACCCAGGGGGCGAAACTGAAGCTTTCTTT TRBV5-5 TRBD1 - TRBJ1-1
CATSDQGGPTGNTIYF TGTGCCACCAGTGACCAGGGGGGACCCACTGGAAACACCATATATTTT TRBV24-1 TRBD1 - TRBJ1-3
CASSGAGPYGYTF TGTGCCAGCAGTGGTGCAGGGCCCTATGGCTACACCTTC TRBV2 - - TRBJ1-2
CASSRDNYEQYF TGTGCCAGCAGCCGGGACAACTACGAGCAGTACTTC TRBV6-2/TRBV6-3 - - TRBJ2-7
CASTRQGLNTEAFF TGTGCCAGTACCCGACAGGGGTTGAACACTGAAGCTTTCTTT TRBV19 TRBD1 - TRBJ1-1
CASSTGIYEQYF TGTGCCAGCAGCACAGGGATTTACGAGCAGTACTTC TRBV5-4 - once TRBJ2-7
CASRYWDRDNQPQHF TGTGCCAGTAGGTACTGGGACAGGGACAATCAGCCCCAGCATTTT TRBV19 TRBD1 - TRBJ1-5
CAWSARDRVGEKLFF TGTGCCTGGAGTGCCCGGGACAGGGTCGGTGAAAAACTGTTTTTT TRBV30 TRBD1 - TRBJ1-4
CASSPPNGGTKQYF TGTGCCAGCAGCCCACCAAACGGGGGTACGAAGCAGTACTTC TRBV11-3 - - TRBJ2-7
CASSSRQGGGYTF TGTGCCAGCAGTTCGAGACAGGGAGGAGGCTACACCTTC TRBV12-3/TRBV12-4 TRBD1 - TRBJ1-2
CSASPGQGAGNTEAFF TGCAGTGCTAGTCCAGGACAGGGGGCTGGGAACACTGAAGCTTTCTTT TRBV20-1 TRBD1 once TRBJ1-1
CASSGRTDFSYEQYF TGTGCCAGCAGCGGCCGGACAGATTTCTCCTACGAGCAGTACTTC TRBV9 - - TRBJ2-7
CASSTGTANQPQHF TGCGCCAGCAGCACCGGGACAGCGAATCAGCCCCAGCATTTT TRBV5-1 TRBD1 - TRBJ1-5
CASTHQVGYGYTF TGTGCCAGCACCCACCAGGTTGGGTATGGCTACACCTTC TRBV3-1/TRBV3-2 - once TRBJ1-2
CATSDFGDRNIQYF TGTGCCACCAGTGATTTTGGGGACAGAAACATTCAGTACTTC TRBV24-1 TRBD1 - TRBJ2-4
CASSFVGQGANTGELFF TGCGCCAGCAGCTTTGTCGGACAGGGGGCGAACACCGGGGAGCTGTTTTTT TRBV5-1 TRBD1 - TRBJ2-2
CASSPLTGMDTEAFF TGTGCCAGCAGCCCCCTGACAGGGATGGACACTGAAGCTTTCTTT TRBV5-1 TRBD1 - TRBJ1-1
CASSYLQGGGYTF TGTGCCAGCAGCTACCTCCAGGGAGGAGGCTACACCTTC TRBV11-3 - - TRBJ1-2
CASGPGTGEGYTF TGTGCTAGTGGCCCCGGGACAGGGGAAGGCTACACCTTC TRBV12-5 TRBD1 few TRBJ1-2
CASSLRGANSPLHF TGTGCCAGCAGCTTGCGGGGGGCAAATTCACCCCTCCACTTT TRBV5-6 - - TRBJ1-6
CASSFSQGNGYTF TGTGCCAGCAGCTTTTCACAGGGAAATGGCTACACCTTC TRBV7-3 - - TRBJ1-2
CASSQPGTGNEQYF TGTGCCAGCAGCCAGCCCGGGACAGGGAACGAGCAGTACTTC TRBV4-2 TRBD1 - TRBJ2-7
CASSPPSTDTQYF TGTGCCAGCAGTCCTCCCAGCACAGATACGCAGTATTTT TRBV28 - - TRBJ2-3